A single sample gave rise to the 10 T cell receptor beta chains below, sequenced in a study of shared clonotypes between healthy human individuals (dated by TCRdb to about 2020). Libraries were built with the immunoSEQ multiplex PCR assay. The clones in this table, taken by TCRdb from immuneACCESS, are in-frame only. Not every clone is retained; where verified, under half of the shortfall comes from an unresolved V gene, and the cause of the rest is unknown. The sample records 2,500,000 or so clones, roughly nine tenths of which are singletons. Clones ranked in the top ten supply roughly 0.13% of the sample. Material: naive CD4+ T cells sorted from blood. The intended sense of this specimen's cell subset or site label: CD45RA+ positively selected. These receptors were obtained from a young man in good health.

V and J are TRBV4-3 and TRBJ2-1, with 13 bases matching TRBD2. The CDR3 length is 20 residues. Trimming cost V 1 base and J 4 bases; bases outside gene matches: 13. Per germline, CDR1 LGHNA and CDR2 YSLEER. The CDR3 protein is CASSQARGTPGLAGYNEQFF. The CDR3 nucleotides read TGCGCCAGCAGCCAAGCGAGGGGGACACCGGGACTAGCGGGGTACAATGAGCAGTTCTTC.

Here the CDR3 reads CASSQLGRAQETQYF. The CDR3 region has the DNA TGTGCCAGCAGCCAACTGGGGAGGGCGCAAGAGACCCAGTACTTC. The chain links TRBV14 to TRBJ2-5; 7 nucleotides line up with TRBD2. The V gene's germline CDR1 is SGHDN and CDR2 FVKESK. The CDR3 covers 15 residues. Losses at the gene ends were 2 bases for V and 2 bases for J; bases not matched to a gene: 5.

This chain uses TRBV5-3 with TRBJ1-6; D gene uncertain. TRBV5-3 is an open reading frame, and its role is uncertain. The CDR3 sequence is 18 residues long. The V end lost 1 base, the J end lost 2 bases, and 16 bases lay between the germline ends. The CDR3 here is CARSLRSVGRPYNSPLHF. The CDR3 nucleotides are TGTGCCAGAAGCTTGAGGTCCGTGGGTCGCCCCTATAATTCACCCCTCCACTTT.

The CDR3 region is CASSLTGTSGSNEQFF. The DNA for the CDR3 is TGTGCCAGCAGCTTAACCGGGACTAGTGGGTCGAATGAGCAGTTCTTC. The chain employs TRBV7-3 and TRBJ2-1; 8 positions agree with TRBD2. J gave up 7 bases and V 0 bases, and 8 bases lay outside the gene matches. The germline V gene has CDR1 SGHTA and CDR2 FQGTGA. This CDR3 has 16 amino acids.

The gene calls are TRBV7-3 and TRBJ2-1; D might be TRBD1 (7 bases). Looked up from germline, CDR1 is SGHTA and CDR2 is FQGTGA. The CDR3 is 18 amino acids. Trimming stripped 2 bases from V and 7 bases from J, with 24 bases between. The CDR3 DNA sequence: TGTGCCAGCAGCTTATATAGTGGAGGGGGCGCGGAGGGGAATGAGCAGTTCTTC. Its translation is CASSLYSGGGAEGNEQFF.

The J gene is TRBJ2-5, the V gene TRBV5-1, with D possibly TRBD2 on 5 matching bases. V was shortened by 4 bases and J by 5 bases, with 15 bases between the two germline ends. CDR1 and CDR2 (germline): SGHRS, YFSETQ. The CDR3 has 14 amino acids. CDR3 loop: CASSTERFGETQYF. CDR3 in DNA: TGCGCCAGCAGCACGGAGCGGTTTGGGGAGACCCAGTACTTC.

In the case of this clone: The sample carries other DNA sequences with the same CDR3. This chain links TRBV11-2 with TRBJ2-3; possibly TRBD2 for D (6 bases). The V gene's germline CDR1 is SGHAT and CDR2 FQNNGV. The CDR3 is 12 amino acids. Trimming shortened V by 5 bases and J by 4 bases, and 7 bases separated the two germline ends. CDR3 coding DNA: TGTGCCAGCAGCCTAGCGCCAGATACGCAGTATTTT. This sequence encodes CASSLAPDTQYF.

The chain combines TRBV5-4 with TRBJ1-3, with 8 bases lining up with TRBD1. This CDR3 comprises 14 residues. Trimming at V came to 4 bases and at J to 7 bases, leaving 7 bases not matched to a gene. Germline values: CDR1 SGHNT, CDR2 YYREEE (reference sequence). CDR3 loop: CASSLDRGGNTIYF. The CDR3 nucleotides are TGTGCCAGCAGCCTCGACAGGGGAGGGAACACCATATATTTT.

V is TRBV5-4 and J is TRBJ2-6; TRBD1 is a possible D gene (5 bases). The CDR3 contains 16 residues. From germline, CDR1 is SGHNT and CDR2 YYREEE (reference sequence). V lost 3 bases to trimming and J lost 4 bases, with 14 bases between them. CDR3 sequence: CASSWGTISGANVLTF. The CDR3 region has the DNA TGTGCCAGCAGCTGGGGCACTATCTCCGGGGCCAACGTCCTGACTTTC.

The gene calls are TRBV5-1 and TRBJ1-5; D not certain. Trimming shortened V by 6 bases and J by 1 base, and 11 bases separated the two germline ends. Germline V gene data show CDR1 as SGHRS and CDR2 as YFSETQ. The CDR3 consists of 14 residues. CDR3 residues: CASILRPSNQPQHF. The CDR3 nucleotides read TGCGCCAGCATCCTTCGGCCAAGCAATCAGCCCCAGCATTTT.